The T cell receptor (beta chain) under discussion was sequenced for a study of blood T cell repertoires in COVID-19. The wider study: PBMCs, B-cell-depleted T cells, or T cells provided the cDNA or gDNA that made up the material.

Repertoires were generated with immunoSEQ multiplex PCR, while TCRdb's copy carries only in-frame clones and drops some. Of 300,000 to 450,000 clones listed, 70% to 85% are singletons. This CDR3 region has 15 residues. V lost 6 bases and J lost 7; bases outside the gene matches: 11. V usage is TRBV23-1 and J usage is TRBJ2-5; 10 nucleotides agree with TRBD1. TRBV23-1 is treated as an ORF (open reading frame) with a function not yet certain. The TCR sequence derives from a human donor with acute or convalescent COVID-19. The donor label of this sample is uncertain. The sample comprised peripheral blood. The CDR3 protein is CASRTGTGVLTTQYF. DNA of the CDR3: TGCGCCAGCAGGACCGGGACAGGGGTCTTGACGACCCAGTACTTC.